This T cell receptor beta chain was sequenced for a study of T-cell memory formation after mild COVID-19 (dated by TCRdb to about 2021). About the full investigation: TCR sequence clusters from the two donors were found to be largely donor specific. In two donors, T-cell clones that expanded and contracted after mild COVID-19 were tracked by sequencing TCRalpha and TCRbeta repertoires over time. The cohort was made up of two young adult volunteers, one female and one male, who were previously healthy. The research as a whole found: Clones that contracted from day 15 to 85 showed balanced CD4/CD8 phenotypes, whereas a second wave of clones that expanded from day 15 to 37 leaned towards CD4+. Contracting CD4+ clones turned up mainly in the CM and EM memory subsets, whereas EMRA was where CD8+ clones were enriched. SARS-CoV-2 specificity of the second-wave clones peaking on day 37 was not confirmed. The study covered only a couple of mild cases, and larger cohorts including severe cases with pre-infection samples were considered necessary. The detection of some responding clones in pre-infection memory suggests that pre-existing cross-reactive memory T cells joined the SARS-CoV-2 response.

The sequencing machine was an Illumina NovaSeq 6000. cDNA libraries for TCRalpha and TCRbeta were prepared by 5'RACE using constant-segment primers, with sample barcodes and unique molecular identifiers added. RNA was extracted from every sample with Trizol reagent. Library amplification was performed in two PCR steps, and a second sample barcode and Illumina TruSeq adapters were introduced in the second step. Sequencing of libraries was performed on an Illumina NovaSeq with 2 x 150 bp paired-end reads. In the paper's pipeline: The reads were demultiplexed and collapsed into UMI-guided consensus sequences using migec v1.2.7. With mixcr v2.1.11, UMI consensuses were aligned to TRA and TRB V and J templates and assembled into clonotypes. Expanded or contracted clonotypes were those called significant by both edgeR and NoisET, with noise models trained on biological replicates. edgeR calls used a false discovery rate-adjusted p below 0.01 and a log2 fold-change threshold of 1. As an exploratory analysis of dynamics, PCA with hierarchical clustering was applied to max-normalized trajectories of the 1000 most abundant clonotypes. Separately sequenced CD4+ and CD8+ repertoires were used to assign a CD4 or CD8 phenotype to each responding clone. The public sequencing data were trimmed at Q25 with fastp and processed into clonotypes with MiXCR by TCRdb, which kept only in-frame beta chains. Rows are combined by CDR3 protein, so each entry shows the most common genes and DNA. It is TCRdb's table, rather than the study itself, that gives the V and J calls and clone size. This sample comprises 190,000 or so distinct CDR3 sequences, 27% of them detected only once. More than 9.5% of the sample is held by the ten biggest clonotypes.

Trimming at the junction amounts to 5 bases on V and 7 bases on J, and the germline ends lie 9 bases apart. From the cysteine through the phenylalanine, the CDR3 covers 12 amino acids. The CDR3 DNA has 36 bases and is translated from base 1. The germline V gene sets CDR1 to SGHTA and CDR2 to FQGNSA. Ficoll-Paque density gradient centrifugation was used to isolate PBMCs. About this clonotype: Its antigen specificity is not known. Within one base of it there is no much larger clone, and no base qualities were kept.

The source is an adult woman who had mild COVID-19 (a few samples of this study predate the infection). The sample titles of this study are shuffled in the database, so cell type and time point are left out; the donor was told from shared clones. The sample consisted of PBMCs or a T cell subset sorted from them (not recorded which). The chain links TRBV7-2 with TRBJ2-4; the D region possibly corresponds to TRBD1 (6 bases align). The CDR3 corresponds to CASSPGVNIQYF. At the DNA level, the sequence is TGTGCCAGCAGCCCAGGGGTGAACATTCAGTACTTC.